Shown below are 25 T cell receptor beta chains from a single sample sequenced in a study of T-cell memory formation after mild COVID-19. TCRdb ran MiXCR on the 5' RACE reads and lists one entry per CDR3 protein. The sample shows 400,000 to 550,000 distinct CDR3 sequences, around a quarter of them seen only once. Sequencing input: PBMCs or a T cell subset sorted from them (not recorded which). These receptors were collected from an adult woman who had mild COVID-19 (a few samples of this study predate the infection). Cell type and time point are not known.

This clonotype appeared a few times. Germline is not matched at one junction end, which may reflect a read error. This chain joins TRBV7-7 and TRBJ2-2; 7 nucleotides match TRBD1. The CDR3 covers 14 residues. Germline loops: CDR1 SSHAT, CDR2 FNYEAQ (reference sequence). CDR3 in DNA: TGTGCTAGCAGGCAACAGGGGCACACCGGGGAGCTGTTTTTT. Its protein product is CASRQQGHTGELFF.

V and J are TRBV19 and TRBJ2-7; D is perhaps TRBD2 (5 bases). Germline CDR1 reads LNHDA; CDR2 reads SQIVND (reference sequence). Between the trimmed V and J ends, which lost 5 bases and 7 bases, there was a span of 15 bases. The CDR3 consists of 13 residues. The CDR3 DNA reads as TGTGCCAGTAGTCCCTCCCACTCGGGGGAGCAGTACTTC. This sequence encodes CASSPSHSGEQYF. The whole variable domain, remainder taken from reference TRBV19 and TRBJ2-7, is DGGITQSPKYLFRKEGQNVTLSCEQNLNHDAMYWYRQDPGQGLRLIYYSQIVNDFQKGDIAEGYSVSREKKESFPLTVTSAQKNPTAFYLCASSPSHSGEQYFGPGTRLTVT.

This clonotype was observed a handful of times. J is TRBJ2-1 and V is TRBV7-9; D is ambiguous. Trimming cost V 11 bases and J 10 bases, with 15 bases left between them. This CDR3 has 11 residues. Germline loops: CDR1 SEHNR, CDR2 FQNEAQ (reference sequence). The CDR3 nucleotides are TGTGCCGGCGGAATTGCACTCGAGCAGTTCTTC. Protein: CAGGIALEQFF.

The rearrangement uses TRBV12-3 or TRBV12-4 and TRBJ2-2; 7 positions agree with TRBD2. The V and J ends lost 6 bases and 6 bases, in that order; junction bases with no gene match: 7. CDR3 length equals 14 residues. The CDR3 DNA sequence: TGTGCCAGCAGGCAGACTAGCAGGTCCGGGGAGCTGTTTTTT. Its protein product is CASRQTSRSGELFF.

This clonotype showed up just a few times. The V and J genes are TRBV5-1 and TRBJ2-1; possibly TRBD2 for D (6 bases). Deletions cut 0 bases from V and 2 bases from J, with 12 bases between. The CDR3 contains 16 residues. The V gene's germline CDR1 is SGHRS and CDR2 YFSETQ. The CDR3 region has the DNA TGCGCCAGCAGCTTGGGAGCCGGGGGAACCTACAATGAGCAGTTCTTC. Amino acid sequence: CASSLGAGGTYNEQFF.

The chain employs TRBV30 and TRBJ2-1; TRBD1 matches 8 bases. The trim removed 5 bases at V and 4 bases at J, leaving 4 bases unmatched. The germline V gene encodes CDR1 GTSNPN and CDR2 SVGIG (reference sequence). CDR3 length: 13 residues. CDR3 sequence: CAWQGAEYNEQFF. The DNA of the CDR3 is TGTGCCTGGCAGGGGGCCGAATACAATGAGCAGTTCTTC.

The DNA of the CDR3 is TGTGCCAGCAGTGAACTTGGGGTAGCAGATACGCAGTATTTT. Amino acids: CASSELGVADTQYF. The chain carries TRBV25-1 and TRBJ2-3; D unresolved. Germline assignment: CDR1 MGHDK and CDR2 SYGVNS. The CDR3 runs to 14 residues. The ends were cut back, 2 bases at V and 4 bases at J, with 10 bases in the middle.

V gene TRBV24-1 combines with J gene TRBJ2-3; 8 bases are a match to TRBD2. Germline V gene sequence: CDR1 KGHDR, CDR2 SFDVKD. V trimming: 4 bases; J trimming: 5 bases; junction bases outside the gene matches: 10. This CDR3 is built from 16 residues. CDR3 in amino acids: CATSDPSSGSGDTQYF. CDR3 DNA: TGTGCCACCAGTGACCCTTCTAGCGGGTCCGGAGATACGCAGTATTTT.

This clonotype was seen a few times. Germline and junction disagree at one end, which may indicate a read error. This chain joins TRBV7-7 and TRBJ2-5; 13 nucleotides line up with TRBD2. Germline V lookup: CDR1 SSHAT, CDR2 FNYEAQ (reference sequence). The CDR3 sequence is 16 residues long. The CDR3 region has the DNA TGTGCTAGCAGCCAGGGACTAGCGGGAATCCAAGAGACCCAGTACTTC. It translates to CASSQGLAGIQETQYF.

Concerning this clonotype: Germline is not matched at one junction end, which may reflect a read error. The chain links TRBV12-3 or TRBV12-4 to TRBJ2-6; 7 nucleotides align to TRBD1. The CDR3 covers 17 residues. For the CDR3, the DNA is TGTGACAGCAGTTTTTCAGGGGGTGGATCTGGGGCCAACGTCCTGACTTTC. This encodes CDSSFSGGGSGANVLTF.

V usage is TRBV7-9 and J usage is TRBJ2-5; no firm D call. Germline V lookup: CDR1 SEHNR, CDR2 FQNEAQ (reference sequence). The CDR3 consists of 14 residues. V lost 1 base to trimming and J lost 5 bases, with 11 bases between them. The CDR3 DNA sequence: TGTGCCAGCAGCTTAGAGGTCCCTTCCGAGACCCAGTACTTC. It codes for CASSLEVPSETQYF.

The rearrangement links TRBV7-3 to TRBJ2-1; TRBD2 agrees at 7 bases. The CDR3 consists of 16 residues. Trimming at V came to 2 bases and at J to 5 bases, leaving 9 bases not matched to a gene. Germline V gene data show CDR1 as SGHTA and CDR2 as FQGTGA. In nucleotides, the CDR3 is TGTGCCAGCAGCTTACAGCCGGGAGGTCTTCACAATGAGCAGTTCTTC. The encoded protein is CASSLQPGGLHNEQFF.

The rearrangement uses TRBV7-3 and TRBJ2-1, with 7 positions matching TRBD2. CDR1 and CDR2 from the germline V gene are SGHTA and FQGTGA. The CDR3 contains 15 residues. V was clipped by 5 bases and J by 5 bases; unmatched bases: 9. The CDR3 is CASSKDGRENNEQFF. CDR3 sequence (DNA): TGTGCCAGCAGCAAGGATGGGCGGGAGAACAATGAGCAGTTCTTC.

V usage is TRBV6-5 and J usage is TRBJ1-2; 8 bases map to TRBD1. J gave up 3 bases and V 1 base, and 7 bases lay outside the gene matches. This CDR3 has 16 residues. Germline V gene data show CDR1 as MNHEY and CDR2 as SVGAGI. The CDR3 protein is CASSYLWDRPDYGYTF. The CDR3 nucleotides are TGTGCCAGCAGTTACTTATGGGACAGGCCTGACTATGGCTACACCTTC.

V is TRBV13 and J is TRBJ1-1; no reliable D call. The CDR3 runs 14 residues. Looked up from germline, CDR1 is PRHDT and CDR2 is FYEKMQ (reference sequence). V lost 1 base, J lost 5 bases, and 11 bases lay in between. CDR3 in DNA: TGTGCCAGCAGCTTAGAGGCAGGTGAGACTGAAGCTTTCTTT. This encodes CASSLEAGETEAFF.

The chain combines TRBV7-9 with TRBJ2-7; 7 bases map to TRBD1. The CDR3 runs to 14 residues. Germline lookup yields CDR1 SEHNR and CDR2 FQNEAQ (reference sequence). Trimming cost V 5 bases and J 3 bases; bases outside gene matches: 7. This CDR3 is CASSRGDSFYEQYF. The DNA of the CDR3 is TGTGCCAGCAGCCGTGGGGACAGCTTCTACGAGCAGTACTTC.

The chain has TRBV10-3 and TRBJ1-1, with 9 bases matching TRBD1. Trimming removed 7 bases from V and 4 bases from J; junction bases left unmatched: 4. Looked up from germline, CDR1 is ENHRY and CDR2 is SYGVKD. The length of the CDR3 is 13 residues. CDR3: CAIMTGGSTEAFF. The CDR3 nucleotides read TGTGCCATCATGACAGGGGGTAGCACTGAAGCTTTCTTT.

The chain is built from TRBV5-1 and TRBJ2-7; D possibly matches TRBD1 or TRBD2 (5 bases each). This CDR3 spans 14 amino acids. V shed 3 bases and J shed 2 bases, with 12 bases lying between them. CDR1 is SGHRS, CDR2 YFSETQ, per germline. The DNA of the CDR3 is TGCGCCAGCAGCTCCGGGACGCAACCCTACGAGCAGTACTTC. Amino acid sequence: CASSSGTQPYEQYF.

This clonotype was detected a few times. The chain is built from TRBV25-1 and TRBJ1-2; 7 bases agree with TRBD1. The CDR3 consists of 14 residues. V was pared by 4 bases and J by 2 bases, with 4 bases of the junction left unmatched. Per germline, CDR1 MGHDK and CDR2 SYGVNS. Written as DNA, the CDR3 is TGTGCCAGCAGTGTAGGGGGCGACAACTATGGCTACACCTTC. Residues: CASSVGGDNYGYTF.

V and J are TRBV30 and TRBJ1-1, with D hard to call. V was clipped by 0 bases and J by 7 bases, with 9 bases between them. The CDR3 runs to 12 residues. The germline V gene encodes CDR1 GTSNPN and CDR2 SVGIG (reference sequence). CDR3 protein: CAWSVGPIEAFF. The CDR3 nucleotides are TGTGCCTGGAGTGTCGGGCCGATTGAAGCTTTCTTT. Drawing the rest from reference TRBV30 and TRBJ1-1, the complete variable domain is SQTIHQWPATLVQPVGSPLSLECTVEGTSNPNLYWYRQAAGRGLQLLFYSVGIGQISSEVPQNLSASRPQDRQFILSSKKLLLSDSGFYLCAWSVGPIEAFFGQGTRLTVV.

The CDR3 here is CASSLAGTAYSPLHF. The DNA of the CDR3 is TGCGCCAGCAGCTTAGCCGGGACAGCTTATTCACCCCTCCACTTT. The chain couples TRBV5-1 to TRBJ1-6; 7 bases agree with TRBD1. This CDR3 region has 15 residues. The germline V gene encodes CDR1 SGHRS and CDR2 YFSETQ. V was pared by 2 bases and J by 8 bases, with 7 bases of the junction left unmatched.

This clonotype was counted only a few times. The J gene is TRBJ1-1, the V gene TRBV5-5; D possibly corresponds to TRBD1 (5 bases). Germline CDR1 reads SGHKS; CDR2 reads YYEKEE (reference sequence). This CDR3 is 14 amino acids long. The V gene lost 2 bases and the J gene lost 0 bases, with 8 bases spanning the gap. The CDR3 DNA is TGTGCCAGCAGCTTTGGGGGGGTGAACACTGAAGCTTTCTTT. Encoded protein: CASSFGGVNTEAFF.

There are a few counts of this clonotype. The gene calls are TRBV7-2 and TRBJ2-1; TRBD2 matches at 7 bases. V lost 6 bases to trimming and J lost 5 bases; unmatched junction nucleotides: 7. The CDR3 consists of 14 residues. Germline V lookup: CDR1 SGHTA, CDR2 FQGNSA. In DNA, the CDR3 is TGTGCCAGCAGGGCGGGACTAATGAACAATGAGCAGTTCTTC. It specifies CASRAGLMNNEQFF.

This clonotype has ten or more counts. V gene TRBV11-2 combines with J gene TRBJ2-3, with 10 bases that match TRBD2. Looked up from germline, CDR1 is SGHAT and CDR2 is FQNNGV. This CDR3 contains 15 residues. Trimming took 1 base from V and 6 from J; bases not matched to a gene: 4. The CDR3 region is CASSLVLAGVDTQYF. DNA for the CDR3: TGTGCCAGCAGCTTAGTTCTAGCGGGAGTTGATACGCAGTATTTT. Looking up the rest from reference TRBV11-2 and TRBJ2-3 gives the full variable domain: EAGVAQSPRYKIIEKRQSVAFWCNPISGHATLYWYQQILGQGPKLLIQFQNNGVVDDSQLPKDRFSAERLKGVDSTLKIQPAKLEDSAVYLCASSLVLAGVDTQYFGPGTRLTVL.

The chain combines TRBV11-2 with TRBJ1-1, with D unclear. Trimming stripped 1 base from V and 10 bases from J, with 7 bases between. The CDR3 is 11 residues long. CDR1 is SGHAT and CDR2 is FQNNGV in the germline V gene. As DNA, the CDR3 is TGTGCCAGCAGCTTAGCATACAGAGCTTTCTTT. Translation: CASSLAYRAFF. The full variable domain, with the rest looked up from reference TRBV11-2 and TRBJ1-1, is EAGVAQSPRYKIIEKRQSVAFWCNPISGHATLYWYQQILGQGPKLLIQFQNNGVVDDSQLPKDRFSAERLKGVDSTLKIQPAKLEDSAVYLCASSLAYRAFFGQGTRLTVV.